This T cell receptor beta chain comes out of a study of ipilimumab plus nivolumab after autologous stem cell transplantation. Study at large: Patients received a median of about five ipilimumab and roughly eight nivolumab doses. Study observations and caveats: Authors suggest TCR repertoire, Treg phenotype and gut microbiota support further study.

Checkpoint therapy with ipilimumab 1 mg/kg began 14 to 28 days after transplant. Through week 26, nivolumab 3 mg/kg IV was given weeks 1, 4, 7, 10, then biweekly. V gave up 2 bases and J gave up 6 bases; unmatched junction bases: 6. CDR1 and CDR2 (germline): LNHNV, YYDKDF (reference sequence). CDR3 size: 15 residues. Comments on this clone: Its antigen is unknown.

Repertoires were generated with immunoSEQ multiplex PCR, while TCRdb's copy carries only in-frame clones and drops some. This sample has about 40,000 clones, with 80% to 95% found just once. The sample was PBMCs, taken in a trial of ipilimumab plus nivolumab as post-transplant consolidation. The V gene is TRBV15, the J gene TRBJ2-1; 8 positions agree with TRBD2. The source is a male donor with multiple myeloma. The CDR3 nucleotides read TGTGCCACCAGCAGAAAACAGCGGGAGATCAATGAGCAGTTCTTC. This codes for CATSRKQREINEQFF.